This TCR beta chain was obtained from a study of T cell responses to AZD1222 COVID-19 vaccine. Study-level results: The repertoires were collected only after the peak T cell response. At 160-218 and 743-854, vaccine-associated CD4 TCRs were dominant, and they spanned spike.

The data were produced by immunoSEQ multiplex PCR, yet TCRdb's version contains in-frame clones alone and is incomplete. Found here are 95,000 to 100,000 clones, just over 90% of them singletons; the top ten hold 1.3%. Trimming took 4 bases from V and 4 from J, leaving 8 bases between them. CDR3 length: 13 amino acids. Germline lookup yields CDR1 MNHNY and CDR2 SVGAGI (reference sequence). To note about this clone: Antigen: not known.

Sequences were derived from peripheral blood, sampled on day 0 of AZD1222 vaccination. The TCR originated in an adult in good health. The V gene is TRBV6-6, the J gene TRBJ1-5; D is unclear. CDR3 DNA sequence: TGTGCCAGCAGTTTCGGGGTAAATCAGCCCCAGCATTTT. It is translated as CASSFGVNQPQHF.